Detailed here is one T cell receptor beta chain. Its matching antigen is unknown. Germline V gene lookup returns CDR1 MGHRA and CDR2 YSYEKL. V was shortened by 0 bases and J by 9 bases, with 12 bases between the two germline ends. There are 14 residues in the CDR3. The sample is drawn from a study of T cell responses to AZD1222 COVID-19 vaccine. Findings and limits, study-wide: Most donors were white British and more were female, and clonal diversity was possibly underestimated. A reported finding is that nearly half of spike-specific TCRs target unmutated variant regions. Across the whole spike, CD4 TCRs peaked at regions 160-218 and 743-854. None of the repertoires were sampled until the peak T cell response had passed.

Assay: immunoSEQ multiplex PCR; the TCRdb copy retains only in-frame clones and omits some. The sample has over 110,000 clones, 80% to 90% seen once. The V and J genes are TRBV4-1 and TRBJ1-5; TRBD1 might be the D (5 bases). The sequence came from an adult in good health. The sequenced sample was peripheral blood, obtained on day 0 of AZD1222 vaccination. The CDR3 sequence is CASSQEGTARPQHF. In DNA, the CDR3 is TGCGCCAGCAGCCAAGAGGGGACCGCCCGGCCCCAGCATTTT.